These 22 T cell receptor beta chains were sequenced from one sample in a study of glioma-infiltrating T cells after dendritic cell vaccination. Sample time point: after dendritic cell vaccination, including at tumor progression/relapse. Profiled with immunoSEQ multiplex PCR; TCRdb holds only in-frame clones, not every one. This sample carries about 94,000 clones, roughly 80% of them seen once, and the ten largest clones take approximately 5.5%. Material: blood, obtained after dendritic cell vaccination. The receptors originated from a human donor with glioblastoma.

The chain has TRBV30 and TRBJ2-7; 8 nucleotides align to TRBD2. CDR1 is GTSNPN, CDR2 SVGIG, per germline (reference sequence). Trimming took 4 bases from V and 2 from J; bases not matched to a gene: 10. CDR3 length: 15 amino acids. CDR3 nucleotides: TGTGCCTGGAAATACCCGGGGGGGGCTGCCTACGAGCAGTACTTC. It codes for CAWKYPGGAAYEQYF. Combining the CDR3 with reference TRBV30 and TRBJ2-7 gives the whole variable domain SQTIHQWPATLVQPVGSPLSLECTVEGTSNPNLYWYRQAAGRGLQLLFYSVGIGQISSEVPQNLSASRPQDRQFILSSKKLLLSDSGFYLCAWKYPGGAAYEQYFGPGTRLTVT.

The V gene is TRBV7-3, the J gene TRBJ2-4; TRBD1 is a possible D gene (5 bases). This CDR3 spans 17 amino acids. V was clipped by 0 bases and J by 7 bases, with 19 bases between them. Looked up from germline, CDR1 is SGHTA and CDR2 is FQGTGA. Here the CDR3 DNA reads TGTGCCAGCAGCTTAACGGCGGCGACAGACTCGACTAACATTCAGTACTTC. Protein product: CASSLTAATDSTNIQYF.

The V and J genes are TRBV27 and TRBJ1-6, with a possible D match to TRBD1 (5 bases). V was shortened by 6 bases and J by 13 bases, with 16 bases between the two germline ends. The CDR3 totals 13 residues. CDR1 is MNHEY, CDR2 SMNVEV, per germline (reference sequence). The DNA of the CDR3 is TGTGCCAGCAGCCCCGACCGGGGGATTCCCCTCCACTTT. Translation gives CASSPDRGIPLHF.

The chain is built from TRBV19 and TRBJ1-2, with 11 bases lining up with TRBD1. This CDR3 spans 15 amino acids. V trimming: 4 bases; J trimming: 7 bases; junction bases outside the gene matches: 8. Germline values: CDR1 LNHDA, CDR2 SQIVND (reference sequence). The CDR3 DNA is TGTGCCAGTAGTAACCAGGACAGGGGGCGCGGTGGCTACACCTTC. It translates to CASSNQDRGRGGYTF.

This rearrangement joins TRBV6-4 to TRBJ1-2; maybe TRBD1 (6 bases). The V gene lost 5 bases and the J gene lost 7 bases, with 17 bases spanning the gap. The germline gives CDR1 MRHNA, CDR2 SNTAGT. The CDR3 totals 14 residues. CDR3 in DNA: TGTGCCAGCAGTTCGCAGGAACAGGGTGGTGGCTACACCTTC. It translates to CASSSQEQGGGYTF.

This clone was recorded once. V and J are TRBV19 and TRBJ1-2; possible D gene TRBD1, 6 bases. With 4 bases removed from V and 3 bases from J, the gap between germline ends came to 18 bases. The CDR3 has 16 residues. The germline V gene encodes CDR1 LNHDA and CDR2 SQIVND (reference sequence). The CDR3 reads CASSTIGWRTDYGYTF. The CDR3 region has the DNA TGTGCCAGTAGTACCATCGGGTGGAGGACAGACTATGGCTACACCTTC.

This chain uses TRBV5-1 with TRBJ2-7, with D perhaps matching TRBD1 (6 bases). The ends were cut back, 1 base at V and 2 bases at J, with 7 bases in the middle. CDR1 and CDR2 from the germline V gene are SGHRS and YFSETQ. The CDR3 sequence is 13 residues long. CDR3 DNA sequence: TGCGCCAGCAGCTTGCAGGGGACCTACGAGCAGTACTTC. Translating gives CASSLQGTYEQYF. The whole variable domain, filled in from reference TRBV5-1 and TRBJ2-7, reads KAGVTQTPRYLIKTRGQQVTLSCSPISGHRSVSWYQQTPGQGLQFLFEYFSETQRNKGNFPGRFSGRQFSNSRSEMNVSTLELGDSALYLCASSLQGTYEQYFGPGTRLTVT.

This rearrangement joins TRBV11-2 to TRBJ2-7, with 9 positions matching TRBD2. The germline V gene encodes CDR1 SGHAT and CDR2 FQNNGV. The ends lost 3 bases at V and 0 bases at J; junction bases unmatched: 3. This CDR3 region has 15 residues. The CDR3, as DNA: TGTGCCAGCAGCTTGGGCGGGGGGGGCTCCTACGAGCAGTACTTC. Amino acids: CASSLGGGGSYEQYF.

The rearrangement joins TRBV9 to TRBJ1-6; no clear D. Trimming pared 4 bases from V and 9 bases from J, leaving 20 bases between. The CDR3 sequence is 16 residues long. Germline CDR1 reads SGDLS; CDR2 reads YYNGEE. This CDR3 is CASSQTPGSGGSPLHF. The CDR3 coding sequence is TGTGCCAGCAGCCAAACCCCGGGGAGCGGCGGTTCACCCCTCCACTTT.

This chain uses TRBV19 with TRBJ2-1; TRBD2 matches at 7 bases. This CDR3 region has 15 residues. Trimming cost V 10 bases and J 0 bases; bases outside gene matches: 9. The germline CDR1 and CDR2 sequences are LNHDA and SQIVND (reference sequence). The CDR3 reads CATQAGLSSYNEQFF. The CDR3 nucleotides are TGTGCCACCCAAGCGGGGTTAAGCTCCTACAATGAGCAGTTCTTC.

The J gene is TRBJ1-1, the V gene TRBV9; maybe TRBD1 (6 bases). Trimming shortened V by 0 bases and J by 3 bases, and 6 bases separated the two germline ends. The CDR3 is 13 residues long. The V gene's germline CDR1 is SGDLS and CDR2 YYNGEE. The CDR3 nucleotides are TGTGCCAGCAGCGTAGGGGGGCACACTGAAGCTTTCTTT. It encodes CASSVGGHTEAFF.

This clone was seen just once. The rearrangement joins TRBV7-8 to TRBJ2-7; D gene unclear. V shed 2 bases and J shed 4 bases, with 12 bases lying between them. Germline CDR1 SGHVS, CDR2 FQNEAQ. The length of the CDR3 is 14 residues. CDR3 DNA sequence: TGTGCCAGCAGCTTAAGGTCCGACTCTTACGAGCAGTACTTC. Translating it yields CASSLRSDSYEQYF.

The chain links TRBV29-1 to TRBJ1-2, with D unclear. This CDR3 is 12 amino acids long. Germline V CDR1 and CDR2: SQVTM, ANQGSEA. V shed 7 bases and J shed 3 bases, with 12 bases lying between them. CDR3 DNA sequence: TGCAGCGCCTTTAGCGGGGACTATGGCTACACCTTC. Translating it yields CSAFSGDYGYTF.

The chain recombines TRBV2 with TRBJ1-4; TRBD1 agrees at 9 bases. Looked up from germline, CDR1 is SNHLY and CDR2 is FYNNEI. With V trimmed by 5 bases and J by 0 bases, 4 bases remained unmatched. The CDR3 totals 16 residues. CDR3 loop: CASSLTGGATNEKLFF. The DNA of the CDR3 is TGTGCCAGCAGTTTGACAGGGGGTGCAACTAATGAAAAACTGTTTTTT.

The V gene is TRBV29-1, the J gene TRBJ2-3; TRBD2 is a possible D gene (5 bases). Germline CDR1 reads SQVTM; CDR2 reads ANQGSEA. The V end lost 3 bases, the J end lost 6 bases, and 13 bases lay between the germline ends. The CDR3 spans 13 residues. The CDR3 sequence is CSVEPAGSDTQYF. The CDR3 region has the DNA TGCAGCGTTGAGCCGGCGGGTTCGGATACGCAGTATTTT.

On this clone itself: The conserved phenylalanine or tryptophan normally closing the CDR3 is absent here, so this likely arose from a read error. Because the CDR3's place on the DNA is in doubt, the DNA is left out and the CDR3 is given as listed by TCRdb. The chain combines TRBV5-1 with TRBJ1-2; TRBD1 is the table's D call and was not checked against the DNA. Germline lookup yields CDR1 SGHRS and CDR2 YFSETQ. The CDR3 is 12 amino acids in total, end residues counted. CDR3 amino acids: CASSFETGTLYY.

V gene TRBV27 combines with J gene TRBJ2-2; the D gene is possibly TRBD2 (5 bases). Germline values: CDR1 MNHEY, CDR2 SMNVEV (reference sequence). V lost 3 bases and J 1 base, leaving 12 bases between the germline ends. The CDR3 sequence is 16 residues long. The CDR3 DNA reads TGTGCCAGCAGTTTCCATAGAGGGTTGAACACCGGGGAGCTGTTTTTT. Encoded protein: CASSFHRGLNTGELFF.

The rearrangement links TRBV6-5 to TRBJ1-3; D perhaps matches TRBD1 (6 bases). The CDR3 is made up of 14 amino acids. V lost 6 bases to trimming and J lost 6 bases, with 15 bases between them. Germline V gene data show CDR1 as MNHEY and CDR2 as SVGAGI. The CDR3 reads CASSVPGTTNTIYF. CDR3 nucleotide sequence: TGTGCCAGCAGCGTCCCCGGGACAACAAACACCATATATTTT.

This clone has a handful of counts. This chain connects TRBV19 to TRBJ1-1, with TRBD1 matching 7 bases. The V segment lost 5 bases and the J segment 4 bases; nucleotides outside the gene matches: 16. Germline V CDR1 and CDR2: LNHDA, SQIVND (reference sequence). This CDR3 comprises 17 residues. The CDR3 DNA reads as TGTGCCAGTAGTTTACTACCCCGGACAGGCCGGGGCACTGAAGCTTTCTTT. This codes for CASSLLPRTGRGTEAFF.

The chain has TRBV6-5 and TRBJ2-1; no clear D gene. The germline gives CDR1 MNHEY, CDR2 SVGAGI. Trimming removed 2 bases at V and 5 bases at J, with 4 bases between. The length of the CDR3 is 12 residues. DNA of the CDR3: TGTGCCAGCAGTTACCAAAACAATGAGCAGTTCTTC. Translated: CASSYQNNEQFF.

V usage is TRBV15 and J usage is TRBJ1-5, with D maybe TRBD1 (5 bases). Trimming shortened V by 1 base and J by 5 bases, and 6 bases separated the two germline ends. There are 13 residues in the CDR3. CDR1 and CDR2 from the germline V gene are LNHNV and YYDKDF (reference sequence). The CDR3 sequence: CATSRGGDQPQHF. For the CDR3, the DNA is TGTGCCACCAGCAGAGGGGGGGATCAGCCCCAGCATTTT. Looking up the rest from reference TRBV15 and TRBJ1-5 gives the full variable domain: DAMVIQNPRYQVTQFGKPVTLSCSQTLNHNVMYWYQQKSSQAPKLLFHYYDKDFNNEADTPDNFQSRRPNTSFCFLDIRSPGLGDTAMYLCATSRGGDQPQHFGDGTRLSIL.

J is TRBJ2-3 and V is TRBV2; 12 nucleotides agree with TRBD2. Germline CDR1 is SNHLY and CDR2 is FYNNEI. The ends lost 5 bases at V and 6 bases at J; junction bases unmatched: 6. The CDR3 runs to 15 residues. CDR3 in DNA: TGTGCCAGCAGTCCTAGCGGGGGGGAAGGCGATACGCAGTATTTT. It specifies CASSPSGGEGDTQYF.